This record looks at one TCR beta chain sequence and its context. The antigen is not known. The repertoire was sequenced with immunoSEQ multiplex PCR; TCRdb's copy has only in-frame clones and lacks some. The sample lists about 2.4 million clones; roughly 93% were seen once. Donors included only healthy HIV-negative adults lacking recent acute infections or vaccinations. This sample stems from a study of shared clonotypes between healthy human individuals. Study-wide results and caveats: Generation of non-shared clonotypes was less probable than generation of clonotypes shared by all four donors. What limited the represented genetic and exposure-history diversity was the small number of donors.

The sequence was collected from a young man in good health. Some clones in this sample may be carry-over from other donors' samples. The sample taken for sequencing was naive CD4+ T cells from PBMCs. Subset in this sample: CD45RA+ positively selected.

The CDR3 spells CASSRTGGAAGQPQHF. CDR3 bases: TGTGCCAGCAGTCGCACAGGGGGTGCGGCCGGCCAGCCCCAGCATTTT. The chain is built from TRBV28 and TRBJ1-5; 8 positions match TRBD1. Per the germline V gene, CDR1 is MDHEN and CDR2 is SYDVKM. V lost 5 bases to trimming and J lost 7 bases; unmatched junction nucleotides: 13. This CDR3 has 16 residues.